The 18 T cell receptor beta chains listed next were all sequenced from one sample in a study of monozygotic twins with inflammatory bowel disease. TCRdb reworked the 5' RACE reads into one entry per CDR3 protein, no DNA. This table lists 330,000 or so distinct CDR3 sequences. The sample was blood. Receptor source: a human donor with ulcerative colitis or Crohn's disease, or a healthy co-twin of an affected twin (not recorded which).

The V gene is TRBV5-1, the J gene TRBJ1-1. The CDR3 extends over 13 amino acids. Germline V gene lookup returns CDR1 SGHRS and CDR2 YFSETQ. The CDR3 loop is CASSLVSGTEAFF. Supplemented by reference TRBV5-1 and TRBJ1-1, the full variable domain reads KAGVTQTPRYLIKTRGQQVTLSCSPISGHRSVSWYQQTPGQGLQFLFEYFSETQRNKGNFPGRFSGRQFSNSRSEMNVSTLELGDSALYLCASSLVSGTEAFFGQGTRLTVV.

The J gene is TRBJ2-3, the V gene TRBV7-2. This CDR3 contains 13 residues. Germline CDR1 and CDR2: SGHTA and FQGNSA. CDR3 residues: CASSLTRSDTQYF.

The chain carries TRBV5-1 and TRBJ2-2. There are 12 residues in the CDR3. CDR1 SGHRS and CDR2 YFSETQ come from the germline V gene. CDR3 in amino acids: CASSVNTGELFF.

The CDR3 spells CSASRDNGETQYF. The V gene is TRBV20-1, the J gene TRBJ2-5; TCRdb gives TRBD1 as the D gene, but with no DNA this cannot be confirmed. The length of the CDR3 is 13 residues. Germline lookup yields CDR1 DFQATT and CDR2 SNEGSKA (reference sequence).

V usage is TRBV7-2 and J usage is TRBJ2-1; TCRdb names TRBD1, which stays unverified in the absence of DNA. The germline V gene has CDR1 SGHTA and CDR2 FQGNSA. The length of the CDR3 is 15 residues. The CDR3 sequence: CASSFSPGGINEQFF.

J is TRBJ1-4 and V is TRBV27; checking the TCRdb D call of TRBD1 is not possible without DNA. Germline V gene data show CDR1 as MNHEY and CDR2 as SMNVEV (reference sequence). The length of the CDR3 is 14 residues. Here the CDR3 reads CASSFVGGDEKLFF. Full variable domain (outside the CDR3, taken from reference TRBV27 and TRBJ1-4): EAQVTQNPRYLITVTGKKLTVTCSQNMNHEYMSWYRQDPGLGLRQIYYSMNVEVTDKGDVPEGYKVSRKEKRNFPLILESPSPNQTSLYFCASSFVGGDEKLFFGSGTQLSVL.

The J gene is TRBJ1-1, the V gene TRBV29-1; TCRdb's assignment of TRBD1 cannot be checked, as there is no DNA. The CDR3 extends over 14 amino acids. Germline V gene lookup returns CDR1 SQVTM and CDR2 ANQGSEA. CDR3 sequence: CSVAPTGPKAEAFF.

The chain recombines TRBV6-5 with TRBJ2-2; TCRdb reports TRBD1, a call that lacks DNA to check it against. CDR1 is MNHEY, CDR2 SVGAGI, per germline. The CDR3 loop spans 16 amino acids. The chain's CDR3 is CASSYSGGGSTGELFF.

The chain combines TRBV20-1 with TRBJ2-1; TCRdb returns TRBD2, unconfirmable since there is no DNA. This CDR3 has 14 residues. Per germline, CDR1 DFQATT and CDR2 SNEGSKA (reference sequence). The CDR3 sequence is CSASGTSGYNEQFF.

V and J are TRBV20-1 and TRBJ1-2; TCRdb returns TRBD1, unconfirmable since there is no DNA. This CDR3 comprises 13 residues. The germline V gene has CDR1 DFQATT and CDR2 SNEGSKA (reference sequence). CDR3 amino acids: CSRPDRGDYGYTF.

This sequence joins TRBV24-1 and TRBJ2-5; the D call from TCRdb, TRBD1, cannot be confirmed without DNA. Germline V lookup: CDR1 KGHDR, CDR2 SFDVKD. The CDR3 covers 15 residues. This chain's CDR3 is CATSDTGQFQETQYF.

The chain uses TRBV19 and TRBJ1-2. This CDR3 has 17 residues. CDR1 and CDR2 (germline): LNHDA, SQIVND (reference sequence). CDR3 in amino acids: CASSPSLGRSLNYGYTF. Using reference TRBV19 and TRBJ1-2 for the parts outside the CDR3, the full variable domain is DGGITQSPKYLFRKEGQNVTLSCEQNLNHDAMYWYRQDPGQGLRLIYYSQIVNDFQKGDIAEGYSVSREKKESFPLTVTSAQKNPTAFYLCASSPSLGRSLNYGYTFGSGTRLTVV.

This sequence joins TRBV3-1 and TRBJ2-1; the TCRdb call, TRBD2, lacks DNA for checking. The CDR3 is made up of 14 amino acids. Germline V gives CDR1 LGHDT, CDR2 YNNKEL (reference sequence). The chain's CDR3 is CASSPAGGHNEQFF.

The V gene is TRBV5-8, the J gene TRBJ2-1; the TRBD1 assignment by TCRdb is unverifiable without DNA. CDR1 and CDR2 from the germline V gene are SGHTS and YDEGEE. This CDR3 contains 14 residues. CDR3: CASSRGQGKDEQFF.

This chain uses TRBV29-1 with TRBJ2-7. The CDR3 consists of 13 residues. Germline lookup yields CDR1 SQVTM and CDR2 ANQGSEA. CDR3 sequence: CSVEISASYEQYF.

The chain employs TRBV5-6 and TRBJ2-3; TCRdb calls TRBD2, which cannot be checked without DNA. Germline V gene sequence: CDR1 SGHDT, CDR2 YYEEEE. This CDR3 is built from 14 residues. The CDR3 reads CASSISGGTDTQYF.

The rearrangement uses TRBV18 and TRBJ1-1; the D gene TCRdb calls, TRBD1, cannot be checked with no DNA. CDR3 length: 14 amino acids. Per germline, CDR1 KGHSH and CDR2 LQKENI. The CDR3 sequence: CASSPNRGMTEAFF.

V gene TRBV10-3 combines with J gene TRBJ2-3; TCRdb names TRBD2, which stays unverified in the absence of DNA. Germline CDR1 and CDR2: ENHRY and SYGVKD. The CDR3 extends over 19 amino acids. This chain's CDR3 is CAISESGGTSGRITDTQYF.